These 5 T cell receptor beta chains originate from one sample sequenced in a study of shared clonotypes between healthy human individuals. Produced via immunoSEQ multiplex PCR; TCRdb's table is partial and in-frame only. In the table there are some 2,000,000 clones, around 95% of which are singletons. The sequencing sample was made of naive CD4+ T cells sorted from blood. The subset was: CD45RA+ positively selected. These receptors all stem from a man younger than 35 in good health.

CDR3 in DNA: TGTGCCAGCAGTTTAGAGGCTAAATCGAACTATGGCTACACCTTC. As protein: CASSLEAKSNYGYTF. V and J are TRBV28 and TRBJ1-2; D unclear. The CDR3 spans 15 residues. Per the germline V gene, CDR1 is MDHEN and CDR2 is SYDVKM. The V gene lost 2 bases and the J gene lost 2 bases, with 12 bases spanning the gap.

The V gene is TRBV19, the J gene TRBJ2-2; possible D gene TRBD2, 5 bases. Germline V gene sequence: CDR1 LNHDA, CDR2 SQIVND (reference sequence). CDR3 length: 14 residues. V lost 7 bases and J 2 bases, leaving 11 bases between the germline ends. The CDR3 spells CASKRGLNTGELFF. Written as DNA, the CDR3 is TGTGCCAGTAAAAGAGGGTTAAACACCGGGGAGCTGTTTTTT. Drawing the rest from reference TRBV19 and TRBJ2-2, the complete variable domain is DGGITQSPKYLFRKEGQNVTLSCEQNLNHDAMYWYRQDPGQGLRLIYYSQIVNDFQKGDIAEGYSVSREKKESFPLTVTSAQKNPTAFYLCASKRGLNTGELFFGEGSRLTVL.

V usage is TRBV7-8 and J usage is TRBJ2-5; D call uncertain. CDR3 length: 16 residues. Germline CDR1 and CDR2: SGHVS and FQNEAQ. Trimming left V 1 base short and J 3 bases short, with 15 bases between. The CDR3 nucleotides are TGTGCCAGCAGCTTAGATTTACGTTTTCTGGAAGAGACCCAGTACTTC. The encoded protein is CASSLDLRFLEETQYF.

This chain uses TRBV6-1 with TRBJ1-1, with D unresolved. V lost 4 bases and J 3 bases, leaving 9 bases between the germline ends. Germline V gene sequence: CDR1 MNHNS, CDR2 SASEGT. This CDR3 is 13 amino acids long. CDR3 residues: CASSGTGYTEAFF. DNA of the CDR3: TGTGCCAGCAGTGGGACGGGATACACTGAAGCTTTCTTT.

The J gene is TRBJ1-1, the V gene TRBV29-1; D uncertain. Germline CDR1 reads SQVTM; CDR2 reads ANQGSEA. This CDR3 has 11 residues. V dropped 6 bases and J dropped 4 bases, with 9 bases sitting between them. The CDR3 sequence is CSVRAPTEAFF. The CDR3 DNA follows: TGCAGCGTCCGAGCCCCCACTGAAGCTTTCTTT.